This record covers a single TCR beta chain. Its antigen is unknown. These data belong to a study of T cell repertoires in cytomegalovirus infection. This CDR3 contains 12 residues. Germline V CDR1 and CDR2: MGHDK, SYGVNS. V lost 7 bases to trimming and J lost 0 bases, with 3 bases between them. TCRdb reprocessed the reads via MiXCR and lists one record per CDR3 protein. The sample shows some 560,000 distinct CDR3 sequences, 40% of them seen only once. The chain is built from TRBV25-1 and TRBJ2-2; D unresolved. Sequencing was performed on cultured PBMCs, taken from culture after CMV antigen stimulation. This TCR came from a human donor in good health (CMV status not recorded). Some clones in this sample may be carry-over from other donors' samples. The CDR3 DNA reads TGTGCCAGCAACCCGAACACCGGGGAGCTGTTTTTT. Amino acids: CASNPNTGELFF.